The 31 T cell receptor beta chains below were found in one sample sequenced in a study of cytomegalovirus exposure and HLA in healthy donors. The protocol was immunoSEQ multiplex PCR, while the TCRdb copy is restricted to in-frame clones and leaves out a portion. The sample contains under 250,000 clones, around four fifths of which appear only once. Specimen: PBMCs. These receptors were obtained from a woman younger than 35 in good health and CMV-seronegative.

The rearrangement links TRBV2 to TRBJ2-3; 12 bases line up with TRBD2. Germline loops: CDR1 SNHLY, CDR2 FYNNEI. The ends lost 5 bases at V and 5 bases at J; junction bases unmatched: 5. This CDR3 has 15 amino acids. The DNA for the CDR3 is TGTGCCAGCAGTTTACTAGCGGGGGGTCAAGATACGCAGTATTTT. The encoded protein is CASSLLAGGQDTQYF.

The chain uses TRBV9 and TRBJ2-5; 9 bases are a match to TRBD2. The germline V gene encodes CDR1 SGDLS and CDR2 YYNGEE. V was clipped by 0 bases and J by 5 bases; unmatched bases: 8. The CDR3 spans 16 residues. The CDR3 spells CASSVGSSGSWETQYF. The CDR3 DNA reads as TGTGCCAGCAGCGTAGGAAGTAGCGGGAGTTGGGAGACCCAGTACTTC. Using reference TRBV9 and TRBJ2-5 for the parts outside the CDR3, the full variable domain is DSGVTQTPKHLITATGQRVTLRCSPRSGDLSVYWYQQSLDQGLQFLIQYYNGEERAKGNILERFSAQQFPDLHSELNLSSLELGDSALYFCASSVGSSGSWETQYFGPGTRLLVL.

This rearrangement joins TRBV27 to TRBJ2-1; 10 bases map to TRBD2. CDR1 is MNHEY and CDR2 is SMNVEV in the germline V gene (reference sequence). This CDR3 region has 16 residues. Germline trimming cut 2 bases from V and 4 bases from J; bases unmatched to any gene: 5. CDR3 bases: TGTGCCAGCAGTTTAGCCCCACTAGCGGGGTACAATGAGCAGTTCTTC. This encodes CASSLAPLAGYNEQFF.

This chain uses TRBV2 with TRBJ2-3; D gene ambiguous. V was clipped by 5 bases and J by 2 bases, with 8 bases between them. Germline V CDR1 and CDR2: SNHLY, FYNNEI. CDR3 size: 13 residues. The chain's CDR3 is CASSLDTTDTQYF. Here the CDR3 DNA reads TGTGCCAGCAGTCTAGATACCACAGATACGCAGTATTTT. The full variable domain, its missing parts supplied by reference TRBV2 and TRBJ2-3, is EPEVTQTPSHQVTQMGQEVILRCVPISNHLYFYWYRQILGQKVEFLVSFYNNEISEKSEIFDDQFSVERPDGSNFTLKIRSTKLEDSAMYFCASSLDTTDTQYFGPGTRLTVL.

V usage is TRBV13 and J usage is TRBJ1-2, with 7 bases matching TRBD1. The CDR3 is made up of 14 amino acids. The germline gives CDR1 PRHDT, CDR2 FYEKMQ (reference sequence). V was pared by 0 bases and J by 4 bases, with 2 bases of the junction left unmatched. CDR3: CASSLGRGIYGYTF. The CDR3 DNA reads as TGTGCCAGCAGCTTAGGCAGGGGGATCTATGGCTACACCTTC.

The rearrangement uses TRBV5-4 and TRBJ2-7, with D possibly being TRBD1 (5 bases). With 4 bases removed from V and 5 bases from J, the gap between germline ends came to 16 bases. The CDR3 consists of 14 residues. From germline, CDR1 is SGHNT and CDR2 YYREEE (reference sequence). The CDR3 loop reads CASSPAWGLDEQYF. As DNA, the CDR3 is TGTGCCAGCAGCCCCGCCTGGGGCTTGGACGAGCAGTACTTC.

The chain carries TRBV6-1 and TRBJ2-7; TRBD2 aligns across 8 bases. The CDR3 loop spans 14 amino acids. Germline V lookup: CDR1 MNHNS, CDR2 SASEGT. Germline trimming cut 3 bases from V and 2 bases from J; bases unmatched to any gene: 3. The CDR3 loop reads CASSDRGGTYEQYF. The CDR3 coding sequence is TGTGCCAGCAGTGATCGGGGGGGAACCTACGAGCAGTACTTC.

This clone was seen only once. This sequence joins TRBV19 and TRBJ2-7, with 9 bases aligning to TRBD1. Looked up from germline, CDR1 is LNHDA and CDR2 is SQIVND (reference sequence). This CDR3 is 15 amino acids long. The ends lost 6 bases at V and 1 base at J; junction bases unmatched: 7. The CDR3 DNA reads TGTGCCAGTAGGACCAGGACAGGGGCGTCCTACGAGCAGTACTTC. Its translation is CASRTRTGASYEQYF.

The rearrangement uses TRBV18 and TRBJ1-1, with TRBD1 identical over 8 bases. J was trimmed by 5 bases and V by 4 bases; bases with no gene match: 3. CDR1 KGHSH and CDR2 LQKENI come from the germline V gene. The CDR3 runs to 13 residues. The CDR3 DNA reads as TGTGCCAGCTCACGGGACAGGAGGACTGAAGCTTTCTTT. Translated: CASSRDRRTEAFF.

The chain employs TRBV7-9 and TRBJ1-2; 7 bases are a match to TRBD1. The ends lost 5 bases at V and 6 bases at J; junction bases unmatched: 6. Germline CDR1 and CDR2: SEHNR and FQNEAQ (reference sequence). This CDR3 region has 13 residues. This CDR3 reads CASSLTDRDGYTF. CDR3 DNA sequence: TGTGCCAGCAGCCTCACCGACAGGGATGGCTACACCTTC. The variable domain in full, completed from reference TRBV7-9 and TRBJ1-2, reads DTGVSQNPRHKITKRGQNVTFRCDPISEHNRLYWYRQTLGQGPEFLTYFQNEAQLEKSRLLSDRFSAERPKGSFSTLEIQRTEQGDSAMYLCASSLTDRDGYTFGSGTRLTVV.

Only one count was recorded for this clone. V is TRBV30 and J is TRBJ1-3, with D unclear. Trimming cost V 3 bases and J 7 bases, with 7 bases left between them. The germline V gene encodes CDR1 GTSNPN and CDR2 SVGIG (reference sequence). The CDR3 spans 11 residues. As DNA, the CDR3 is TGTGCCTGGAGCGAAGGGAACACCATATATTTT. Amino acids: CAWSEGNTIYF.

CDR3 coding DNA: TGTGCCAGCAGCTTAGCAGGCCGGGGGAACAATGAGCAGTTCTTC. It codes for CASSLAGRGNNEQFF. This rearrangement joins TRBV7-8 to TRBJ2-1, with a weak D call TRBD2 (6 bases). CDR3 length: 15 amino acids. Per the germline V gene, CDR1 is SGHVS and CDR2 is FQNEAQ. The V end was cut by 0 bases, the J end by 5 bases, with 11 bases between.

The V call is TRBV4-1, the J call TRBJ1-1; D remains ambiguous. V was trimmed by 4 bases and J by 1 base, leaving 10 bases between them. Germline CDR1 MGHRA, CDR2 YSYEKL. The CDR3 has 14 amino acids. This CDR3 is CASSRIGGNTEAFF. The CDR3 DNA reads TGCGCCAGCAGCCGCATTGGTGGGAACACTGAAGCTTTCTTT.

The J gene is TRBJ2-7, the V gene TRBV5-4; TRBD1 agrees at 9 bases. Trimming removed 7 bases from V and 6 bases from J; junction bases left unmatched: 8. Per the germline V gene, CDR1 is SGHNT and CDR2 is YYREEE (reference sequence). The CDR3 consists of 13 residues. The CDR3, as DNA: TGTGCCAGCTTCGGGGACAGGGAAGGCGAGCAGTACTTC. This translates into CASFGDREGEQYF.

This clone was counted a few times. V usage is TRBV2 and J usage is TRBJ1-2; D may be TRBD1 (6 bases). Trimming shortened V by 2 bases and J by 6 bases, and 16 bases separated the two germline ends. The length of the CDR3 is 15 residues. CDR1 is SNHLY and CDR2 is FYNNEI in the germline V gene. The CDR3: CASSERRGADDGYTF. CDR3 bases: TGTGCCAGCAGTGAACGGCGGGGGGCGGATGATGGCTACACCTTC.

In DNA, the CDR3 is TGTGCCAGCAGCTTGCTCAGGACAGGCGGCTACACCTTC. Amino acid sequence: CASSLLRTGGYTF. The chain is built from TRBV11-2 and TRBJ1-2; the match to TRBD1 covers 7 bases. The CDR3 extends over 13 amino acids. V lost 3 bases, J lost 8 bases, and 6 bases stayed unmatched. CDR1 SGHAT and CDR2 FQNNGV come from the germline V gene.

The rearrangement joins TRBV6-1 to TRBJ1-1; D remains ambiguous. With 4 bases removed from V and 0 bases from J, the gap between germline ends came to 12 bases. The CDR3 is made up of 15 amino acids. CDR1 and CDR2 from the germline V gene are MNHNS and SASEGT. CDR3 region: CASSGVRRLNTEAFF. CDR3 in DNA: TGTGCCAGCAGTGGTGTCAGACGGTTGAACACTGAAGCTTTCTTT.

This rearrangement joins TRBV30 to TRBJ1-5; D ambiguous. Germline CDR1 is GTSNPN and CDR2 is SVGIG (reference sequence). Trimming removed 4 bases from V and 6 bases from J, with 19 bases in between. This CDR3 has 15 amino acids. The CDR3 nucleotides read TGTGCCTGGACCCTAGGCGGGTCGGCTGGTCAGCCCCAGCATTTT. Its translation is CAWTLGGSAGQPQHF.

The chain is built from TRBV7-9 and TRBJ1-2, with D unclear. The ends were cut back, 4 bases at V and 4 bases at J, with 4 bases in the middle. Germline values: CDR1 SEHNR, CDR2 FQNEAQ (reference sequence). The CDR3 has 11 residues. The CDR3 DNA reads TGTGCCAGCAGCTCCGTCTATGGCTACACCTTC. Protein: CASSSVYGYTF.

The rearrangement joins TRBV5-1 to TRBJ2-7; 8 nucleotides align to TRBD2. The CDR3 totals 17 residues. The J segment lost 4 bases and the V segment lost 4 bases, leaving 16 bases of the junction unmatched. Germline assignment: CDR1 SGHRS and CDR2 YFSETQ. The CDR3 is CASSPGGSPSLSYEQYF. The CDR3 DNA is TGCGCCAGCAGCCCGGGGGGGAGTCCTTCGCTCTCGTACGAGCAGTACTTC.

The chain combines TRBV30 with TRBJ2-2; the D is unclear. In germline, CDR1 is GTSNPN, CDR2 SVGIG (reference sequence). The CDR3 is 12 residues long. Trimming left V 2 bases short and J 2 bases short, with 3 bases between. The CDR3 bases are TGTGCCTGGAGTTTCAACACCGGGGAGCTGTTTTTT. It is translated as CAWSFNTGELFF.

The gene calls are TRBV2 and TRBJ2-5; D might be TRBD1 (5 bases). The length of the CDR3 is 14 residues. Germline assignment: CDR1 SNHLY and CDR2 FYNNEI. V was clipped by 5 bases and J by 4 bases, with 14 bases between them. The CDR3 DNA reads TGTGCCAGCAGTACTCAGGGAATCGGAGAGACCCAGTACTTC. This codes for CASSTQGIGETQYF.

The chain is built from TRBV5-5 and TRBJ2-2; 8 bases align to TRBD2. Germline CDR1 reads SGHKS; CDR2 reads YYEKEE (reference sequence). CDR3 length: 16 residues. Trimming took 4 bases from V and 2 from J; bases not matched to a gene: 7. Written as DNA, the CDR3 is TGTGCCAGCAGCCCGCCCACTAGCGGAAACACCGGGGAGCTGTTTTTT. Encoded protein: CASSPPTSGNTGELFF.

This clone was recorded a few times. The rearrangement joins TRBV6-5 to TRBJ2-7; 12 bases align to TRBD1. Trimming at V came to 4 bases and at J to 2 bases, leaving 3 bases not matched to a gene. Germline-derived CDR1 and CDR2 are MNHEY and SVGAGI. CDR3 size: 15 residues. In DNA, the CDR3 is TGTGCCAGCAGTTCAGGGACAGGGGGCCCCTACGAGCAGTACTTC. Its protein is CASSSGTGGPYEQYF.

The chain uses TRBV29-1 and TRBJ2-3; TRBD1 aligns across 11 bases. Unmatched junction bases numbered 7, after V lost 6 bases and J lost 2 bases. Per germline, CDR1 SQVTM and CDR2 ANQGSEA. There are 15 residues in the CDR3. The CDR3 DNA follows: TGCAGCGTCGGTGGGACAGGGGGATACACAGATACGCAGTATTTT. Its translation: CSVGGTGGYTDTQYF.

This clone showed up just once. The V gene is TRBV11-2, the J gene TRBJ2-5, with D uncertain. The germline V gene has CDR1 SGHAT and CDR2 FQNNGV. Trimming left V 3 bases short and J 7 bases short, with 9 bases between. The CDR3 runs to 12 residues. The CDR3 reads CASSLETVTQYF. DNA for the CDR3: TGTGCCAGCAGCTTGGAAACAGTGACCCAGTACTTC.

V and J are TRBV5-6 and TRBJ2-3; 11 positions agree with TRBD1. Germline CDR1 reads SGHDT; CDR2 reads YYEEEE. V trimming: 3 bases; J trimming: 0 bases; junction bases outside the gene matches: 12. The CDR3 runs 19 residues. CDR3 region: CASSSVSTGTGGSTDTQYF. In DNA form, the CDR3 reads TGTGCCAGCAGCTCAGTATCTACCGGGACAGGGGGGAGCACAGATACGCAGTATTTT.

CDR3 nucleotide sequence: TGTGCCAGCAGCGTACAGGTGGACACTGAAGCTTTCTTT. This sequence encodes CASSVQVDTEAFF. V and J are TRBV9 and TRBJ1-1; D gene ambiguous. Per germline, CDR1 SGDLS and CDR2 YYNGEE. V lost 1 base, J lost 3 bases, and 7 bases lay in between. This CDR3 has 13 amino acids.

The chain is built from TRBV11-2 and TRBJ2-7, with D perhaps matching TRBD1 or TRBD2 (6 bases each). The length of the CDR3 is 15 residues. Germline V gene sequence: CDR1 SGHAT, CDR2 FQNNGV. V was clipped by 3 bases and J by 5 bases, with 17 bases between them. CDR3 coding DNA: TGTGCCAGCAGCTTCACCCCGGAGGGGGTGAACGAGCAGTACTTC. Protein sequence: CASSFTPEGVNEQYF.

CDR3 bases: TGTGCCAGCAGTTCCCAGGCAGCAGACAACTATGGCTACACCTTC. Translation gives CASSSQAADNYGYTF. The rearrangement uses TRBV28 and TRBJ1-2; the D is unclear. V was clipped by 4 bases and J by 2 bases, with 14 bases between them. Germline V CDR1 and CDR2: MDHEN, SYDVKM. This CDR3 is 15 amino acids long.

The chain has TRBV18 and TRBJ1-4; D is unresolved. V lost 3 bases and J 13 bases, leaving 12 bases between the germline ends. This CDR3 spans 12 amino acids. Germline-derived CDR1 and CDR2 are KGHSH and LQKENI. The CDR3 is CASSPESRGLFF. Here the CDR3 DNA reads TGTGCCAGCTCACCGGAGAGCAGAGGACTGTTTTTT. The whole variable domain, remainder taken from reference TRBV18 and TRBJ1-4, is NAGVMQNPRHLVRRRGQEARLRCSPMKGHSHVYWYRQLPEEGLKFMVYLQKENIIDESGMPKERFSAEFPKEGPSILRIQQVVRGDSAAYFCASSPESRGLFFGSGTQLSVL.